A selection of T cell receptor beta chains follows, all from one sample in a study of T cell responses to AZD1222 COVID-19 vaccine. TCRdb's table, derived via immunoSEQ multiplex PCR, lists solely in-frame clones and lacks some. The sample includes about 160,000 clones, about nine tenths of them seen just once. Material: peripheral blood, obtained on day 0 of AZD1222 vaccination. These receptors all stem from an adult in good health. CDR3s include the opening cysteine and the closing phenylalanine or tryptophan.

V: TRBV6-4; J: TRBJ2-7; CDR3: CASSDSKTAYEQYF
V: TRBV28; J: TRBJ1-6; CDR3: CASTTNSPLHF
V: TRBV2; J: TRBJ2-5; CDR3: CASSAESQETQYF
V: TRBV5-6; J: TRBJ1-5; CDR3: CASSSQGFTAFNQPQHF
V: TRBV6-2/TRBV6-3; J: TRBJ1-5; CDR3: CASSYLLSEGSGDQPQHF
V: TRBV27; J: TRBJ2-1; CDR3: CASSFPAGGSIYNEQFF
V: TRBV7-3; J: TRBJ2-7; CDR3: CASSLTSGETYEQYF
V: TRBV5-1; J: TRBJ2-2; CDR3: CASTALANTGELFF
V: TRBV28; J: TRBJ1-2; CDR3: CATGRGLDGYTF
V: TRBV2; J: TRBJ2-7; CDR3: CASKASGSYEQYF
V: TRBV24-1; J: TRBJ1-2; CDR3: CATSDGTGNYGYTF
V: TRBV5-8; J: TRBJ2-3; CDR3: CASKAGGPRTDTQYF
V: TRBV15; J: TRBJ1-5; CDR3: CATSPGRSNQPQHF